This TCR beta chain was sequenced during a study of cytomegalovirus exposure and HLA in healthy donors. For the study at large: As released early, the data held 70 million to 100 million unique TCRs from HLA-typed donors.

CDR3 length: 13 residues. With 2 bases removed from V and 7 bases from J, the gap between germline ends came to 11 bases. Germline values: CDR1 LNHDA, CDR2 SQIVND (reference sequence). Findings and caveats of the study: A later analysis linked about 17,000 TCR beta sequences to HLA alleles at 0.05 false discovery rate.

13 Jbeta primers and 60 Vbeta primers were used for the PCR. Libraries were prepared by immunoSEQ multiplex PCR; TCRdb keeps only in-frame clonotypes and omits some of them. The repertoire includes some 150,000 clones, roughly four fifths of them detected once, and about 2.9% sits in the top ten. This clone is a singleton in its sample. What it recognizes is unknown. This receptor was identified in a man in his forties or fifties in good health and CMV-seropositive. This chain connects TRBV19 to TRBJ1-2; D ambiguous. Specimen: PBMCs. CDR3 amino acids: CASSITPAGGYTF. DNA of the CDR3: TGTGCCAGTAGTATAACCCCGGCGGGTGGCTACACCTTC.